One sample yielded the 13 T cell receptor beta chains listed below, sequenced in a study of blood T cell repertoires in COVID-19. The assay was immunoSEQ multiplex PCR, and TCRdb's table has in-frame clones only and misses some. The sample records 100,000 to 150,000 clones, about 83% being singletons. What was sequenced was peripheral blood. These receptors all come from a man aged 80 or over with active or convalescent COVID-19.

The gene calls are TRBV29-1 and TRBJ2-5, with D possibly being TRBD2 (5 bases). V lost 4 bases to trimming and J lost 0 bases, with 12 bases between them. This CDR3 region has 14 residues. The germline CDR1 and CDR2 sequences are SQVTM and ANQGSEA. The CDR3 here is CSVGRESYQETQYF. CDR3 sequence (DNA): TGCAGCGTTGGCCGGGAAAGCTACCAAGAGACCCAGTACTTC. Full variable domain (remainder filled in from reference TRBV29-1 and TRBJ2-5): SAVISQKPSRDICQRGTSLTIQCQVDSQVTMMFWYRQQPGQSLTLIATANQGSEATYESGFVIDKFPISRPNLTFSTLTVSNMSPEDSSIYLCSVGRESYQETQYFGPGTRLLVL.

In nucleotides, the CDR3 is TGTGCCAGCAGTTTTGACATGAACACTGAAGCTTTCTTT. Its protein is CASSFDMNTEAFF. This rearrangement joins TRBV6-4 to TRBJ1-1, with D hard to call. CDR3 length: 13 amino acids. The V gene lost 5 bases and the J gene lost 0 bases, with 7 bases spanning the gap. Germline assignment: CDR1 MRHNA and CDR2 SNTAGT.

The chain combines TRBV6-5 with TRBJ1-6; TRBD1 is a possible D gene (6 bases). Trimming stripped 2 bases from V and 7 bases from J, with 12 bases between. Germline lookup yields CDR1 MNHEY and CDR2 SVGAGI. CDR3 length equals 15 residues. The CDR3 nucleotides read TGTGCCAGCAGTTACGTACAGGGTGACAATTCACCCCTCCACTTT. Translation gives CASSYVQGDNSPLHF.

CDR3 protein: CATSDLTSGGVHEQFF. As DNA, the CDR3 is TGTGCCACCAGTGATTTGACTAGCGGGGGGGTCCATGAGCAGTTCTTC. The rearrangement links TRBV24-1 to TRBJ2-1; 13 bases fit TRBD2. Germline-derived CDR1 and CDR2 are KGHDR and SFDVKD. Unmatched junction bases numbered 3, after V lost 0 bases and J lost 8 bases. This CDR3 has 16 amino acids.

The chain uses TRBV6-5 and TRBJ2-7, with D possibly matching TRBD1 (6 bases). The CDR3 contains 12 residues. Germline CDR1 reads MNHEY; CDR2 reads SVGAGI. V was clipped by 8 bases and J by 4 bases, with 12 bases between them. The CDR3 DNA sequence: TGTGCCAGCGGCCCTCAGGGGTACGAGCAGTACTTC. Protein: CASGPQGYEQYF.

This clone was seen just once. The gene calls are TRBV11-1 and TRBJ2-1; weak D call: TRBD2 (6 bases). The ends were cut back, 5 bases at V and 3 bases at J, with 17 bases in the middle. The germline V gene has CDR1 SGHAT and CDR2 FQDESV (reference sequence). This CDR3 contains 16 residues. The CDR3 nucleotides are TGTGCCAGCAGCCCGGCGGCTGCCGGGGGCTACAATGAGCAGTTCTTC. This encodes CASSPAAAGGYNEQFF.

The count of this clone is one. The V gene is TRBV5-6, the J gene TRBJ2-5; a possible D gene is TRBD1 (6 bases). The CDR3 has 14 amino acids. Germline loops: CDR1 SGHDT, CDR2 YYEEEE. V lost 4 bases and J lost 5, with 15 bases in between. DNA for the CDR3: TGTGCCAGCAGCCCTCTCAGGGGTGGGGAGACCCAGTACTTC. This sequence encodes CASSPLRGGETQYF.

The rearrangement joins TRBV6-4 to TRBJ2-2; 12 bases are a match to TRBD2. The germline V gene encodes CDR1 MRHNA and CDR2 SNTAGT. Trimming at V came to 4 bases and at J to 4 bases, leaving 7 bases not matched to a gene. The length of the CDR3 is 17 residues. The CDR3 DNA follows: TGTGCCAGCAGTGCAGTGACTAGCGGGGGAATCACCGGGGAGCTGTTTTTT. Its translation is CASSAVTSGGITGELFF.

J is TRBJ1-6 and V is TRBV14, with 7 nucleotides matching TRBD1. Germline V gives CDR1 SGHDN, CDR2 FVKESK. This CDR3 has 15 amino acids. V trimming: 4 bases; J trimming: 8 bases; junction bases outside the gene matches: 8. The CDR3 bases are TGTGCCAGCAGCCTCCTCGAACAGGGGTATTCACCCCTCCACTTT. Translation: CASSLLEQGYSPLHF.

J is TRBJ2-2 and V is TRBV7-2; perhaps TRBD2 as D (5 bases). The CDR3 covers 14 residues. Germline lookup yields CDR1 SGHTA and CDR2 FQGNSA. Trimming pared 5 bases from V and 3 bases from J, leaving 10 bases between. CDR3 region: CASSPRGYTGELFF. CDR3 bases: TGTGCCAGCAGCCCCCGGGGATACACCGGGGAGCTGTTTTTT.

The J gene is TRBJ1-4, the V gene TRBV5-1; D is ambiguous. This CDR3 has 15 amino acids. Deletions cut 7 bases from V and 0 bases from J, with 13 bases between. Germline-derived CDR1 and CDR2 are SGHRS and YFSETQ. The CDR3 nucleotides read TGCGCCAGCTCTATGAGGGCGGCAACTAATGAAAAACTGTTTTTT. This gives the protein CASSMRAATNEKLFF.

This sequence joins TRBV11-2 and TRBJ2-3; the D gene is possibly TRBD2 (5 bases). CDR3 length: 15 residues. Trimming pared 1 base from V and 0 bases from J, leaving 8 bases between. CDR1 SGHAT and CDR2 FQNNGV come from the germline V gene. The CDR3 DNA is TGTGCCAGCAGCTTAGGACTAACTAGCACAGATACGCAGTATTTT. Protein sequence: CASSLGLTSTDTQYF.

About this clone itself: This sample includes further DNA sequences coding for the same CDR3. The chain combines TRBV7-2 with TRBJ1-3; the D is unclear. The CDR3 contains 13 residues. In germline, CDR1 is SGHTA, CDR2 FQGNSA. Between the trimmed V and J ends, which lost 2 bases and 4 bases, there was a span of 6 bases. The CDR3 DNA is TGTGCCAGCAGCTTATCCGGGGGAAACACCATATATTTT. Residues: CASSLSGGNTIYF.